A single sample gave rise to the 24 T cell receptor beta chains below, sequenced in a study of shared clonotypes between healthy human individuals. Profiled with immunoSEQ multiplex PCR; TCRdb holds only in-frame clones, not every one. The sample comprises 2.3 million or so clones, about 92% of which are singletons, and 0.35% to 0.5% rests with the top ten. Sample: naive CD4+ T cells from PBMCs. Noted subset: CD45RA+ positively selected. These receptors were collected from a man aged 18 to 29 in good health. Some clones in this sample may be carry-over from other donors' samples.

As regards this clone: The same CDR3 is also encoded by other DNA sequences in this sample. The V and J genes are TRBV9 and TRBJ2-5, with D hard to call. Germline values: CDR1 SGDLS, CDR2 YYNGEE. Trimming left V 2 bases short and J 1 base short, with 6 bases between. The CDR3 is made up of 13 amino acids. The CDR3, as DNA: TGTGCCAGCAGCGTGGCGGTCCAAGAGACCCAGTACTTC. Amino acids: CASSVAVQETQYF.

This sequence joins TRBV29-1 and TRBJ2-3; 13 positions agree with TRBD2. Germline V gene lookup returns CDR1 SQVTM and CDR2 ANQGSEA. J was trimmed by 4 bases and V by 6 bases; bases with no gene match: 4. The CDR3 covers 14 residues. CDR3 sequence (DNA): TGCAGCGTACGGACTAGCGGGAGACCAGATACGCAGTATTTT. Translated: CSVRTSGRPDTQYF.

Written as DNA, the CDR3 is TGTGCCAGCAGTTCGAAGTATACAACCTGGAACACTGAAGCTTTCTTT. This encodes CASSSKYTTWNTEAFF. The chain uses TRBV27 and TRBJ1-1; the D is unclear. The CDR3 extends over 16 amino acids. Germline CDR1 and CDR2: MNHEY and SMNVEV (reference sequence). With 4 bases removed from V and 1 base from J, the gap between germline ends came to 16 bases.

The CDR3 DNA follows: TGTGCCAGCAGCCTCTATCCGGGACAGGGCACCGGGGAGCTGTTTTTT. Translation: CASSLYPGQGTGELFF. The V call is TRBV5-5, the J call TRBJ2-2, with TRBD1 matching over 9 bases. From germline, CDR1 is SGHKS and CDR2 YYEKEE (reference sequence). The CDR3 length is 16 residues. Unmatched junction bases numbered 8, after V lost 4 bases and J lost 4 bases. The whole variable domain, remainder taken from reference TRBV5-5 and TRBJ2-2, is DAGVTQSPTHLIKTRGQQVTLRCSPISGHKSVSWYQQVLGQGPQFIFQYYEKEERGRGNFPDRFSARQFPNYSSELNVNALLLGDSALYLCASSLYPGQGTGELFFGEGSRLTVL.

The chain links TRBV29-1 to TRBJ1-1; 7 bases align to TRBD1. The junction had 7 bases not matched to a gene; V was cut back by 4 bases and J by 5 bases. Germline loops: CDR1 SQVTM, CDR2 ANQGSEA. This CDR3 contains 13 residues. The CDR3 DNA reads TGCAGCGTTGGAGACAGGGACAGAACTGAAGCTTTCTTT. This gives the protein CSVGDRDRTEAFF.

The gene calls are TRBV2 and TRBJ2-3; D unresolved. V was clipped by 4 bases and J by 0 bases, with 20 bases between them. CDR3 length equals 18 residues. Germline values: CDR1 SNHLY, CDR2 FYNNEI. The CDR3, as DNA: TGTGCCAGCAGTGGAGCTCGATCGAGCGACACTAGCACAGATACGCAGTATTTT. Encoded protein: CASSGARSSDTSTDTQYF.

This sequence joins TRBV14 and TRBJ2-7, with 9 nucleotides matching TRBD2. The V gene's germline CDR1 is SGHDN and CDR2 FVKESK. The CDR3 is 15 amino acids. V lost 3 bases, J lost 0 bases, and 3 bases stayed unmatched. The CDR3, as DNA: TGTGCCAGCAGCCATTCTAGCGGGAACTCCTACGAGCAGTACTTC. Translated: CASSHSSGNSYEQYF.

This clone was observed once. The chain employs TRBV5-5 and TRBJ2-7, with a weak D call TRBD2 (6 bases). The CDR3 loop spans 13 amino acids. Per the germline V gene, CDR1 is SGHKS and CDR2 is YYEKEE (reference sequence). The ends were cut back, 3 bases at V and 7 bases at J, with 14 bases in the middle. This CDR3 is CASSYRLDFEQYF. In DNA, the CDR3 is TGTGCCAGCAGCTACCGACTAGATTTTGAGCAGTACTTC. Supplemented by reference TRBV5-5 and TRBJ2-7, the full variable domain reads DAGVTQSPTHLIKTRGQQVTLRCSPISGHKSVSWYQQVLGQGPQFIFQYYEKEERGRGNFPDRFSARQFPNYSSELNVNALLLGDSALYLCASSYRLDFEQYFGPGTRLTVT.

CDR3 nucleotide sequence: TGTGCCAGCTCACTCCAGGGTACCTACGAGCAGTACTTC. This gives the protein CASSLQGTYEQYF. The gene calls are TRBV18 and TRBJ2-7; possibly TRBD1 for D (5 bases). Germline loops: CDR1 KGHSH, CDR2 LQKENI. The CDR3 sequence is 13 residues long. Trimming removed 4 bases from V and 2 bases from J, with 9 bases in between. Full variable domain (outside the CDR3, taken from reference TRBV18 and TRBJ2-7): NAGVMQNPRHLVRRRGQEARLRCSPMKGHSHVYWYRQLPEEGLKFMVYLQKENIIDESGMPKERFSAEFPKEGPSILRIQQVVRGDSAAYFCASSLQGTYEQYFGPGTRLTVT.

CDR3 sequence reads: CASSFGQLTEAFF. The CDR3 DNA reads as TGCGCCAGCAGCTTTGGACAGCTCACTGAAGCTTTCTTT. The J gene is TRBJ1-1, the V gene TRBV5-1, with a possible D match to TRBD1 (6 bases). The V end was cut by 2 bases, the J end by 4 bases, with 9 bases between. In germline, CDR1 is SGHRS, CDR2 YFSETQ. The CDR3 has 13 residues.

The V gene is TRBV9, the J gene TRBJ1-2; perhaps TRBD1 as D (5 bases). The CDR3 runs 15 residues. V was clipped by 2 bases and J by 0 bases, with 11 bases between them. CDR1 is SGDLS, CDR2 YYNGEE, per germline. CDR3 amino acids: CASSVYLTANYGYTF. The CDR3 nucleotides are TGTGCCAGCAGCGTGTACCTGACAGCTAACTATGGCTACACCTTC.

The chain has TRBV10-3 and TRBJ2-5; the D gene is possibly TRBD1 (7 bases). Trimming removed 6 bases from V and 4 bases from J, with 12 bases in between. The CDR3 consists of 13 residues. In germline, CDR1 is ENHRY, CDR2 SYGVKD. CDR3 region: CAIRSGGGETQYF. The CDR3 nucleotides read TGTGCCATCAGATCAGGGGGAGGAGAGACCCAGTACTTC.

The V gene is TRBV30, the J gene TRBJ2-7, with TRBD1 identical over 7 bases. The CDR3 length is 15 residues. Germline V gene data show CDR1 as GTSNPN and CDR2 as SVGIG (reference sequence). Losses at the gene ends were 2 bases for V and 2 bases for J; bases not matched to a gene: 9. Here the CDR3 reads CAWSPLDRPTYEQYF. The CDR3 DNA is TGTGCCTGGAGTCCCTTGGACAGGCCGACCTACGAGCAGTACTTC.

The CDR3 DNA follows: TGTGCCAGCAGTTTGGAGCGGGCCCCTGTGACGGAGACCCAGTACTTC. It specifies CASSLERAPVTETQYF. The V and J genes are TRBV28 and TRBJ2-5; D possibly corresponds to TRBD2 (6 bases). Trimming shortened V by 3 bases and J by 5 bases, and 19 bases separated the two germline ends. The CDR3 covers 16 residues. The germline gives CDR1 MDHEN, CDR2 SYDVKM.

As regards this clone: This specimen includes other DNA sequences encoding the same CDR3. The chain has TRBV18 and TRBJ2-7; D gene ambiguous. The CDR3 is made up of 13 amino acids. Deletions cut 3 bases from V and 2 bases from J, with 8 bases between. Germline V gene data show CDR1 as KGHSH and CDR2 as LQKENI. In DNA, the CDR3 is TGTGCCAGCTCACCCGGGTTTGCCTACGAGCAGTACTTC. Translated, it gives CASSPGFAYEQYF. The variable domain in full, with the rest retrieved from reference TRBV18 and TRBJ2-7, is NAGVMQNPRHLVRRRGQEARLRCSPMKGHSHVYWYRQLPEEGLKFMVYLQKENIIDESGMPKERFSAEFPKEGPSILRIQQVVRGDSAAYFCASSPGFAYEQYFGPGTRLTVT.

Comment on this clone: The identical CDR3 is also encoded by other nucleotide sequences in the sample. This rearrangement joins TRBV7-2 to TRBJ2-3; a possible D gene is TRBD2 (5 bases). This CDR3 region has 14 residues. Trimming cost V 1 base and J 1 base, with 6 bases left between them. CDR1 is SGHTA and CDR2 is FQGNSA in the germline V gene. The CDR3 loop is CASSLGRGTDTQYF. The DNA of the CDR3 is TGTGCCAGCAGCTTAGGGCGGGGCACAGATACGCAGTATTTT.

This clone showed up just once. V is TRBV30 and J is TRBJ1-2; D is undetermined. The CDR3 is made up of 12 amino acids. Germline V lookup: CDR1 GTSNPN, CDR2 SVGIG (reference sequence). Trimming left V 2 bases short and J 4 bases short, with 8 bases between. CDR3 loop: CAWSSAIYGYTF. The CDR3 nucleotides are TGTGCCTGGAGTTCAGCAATCTATGGCTACACCTTC.

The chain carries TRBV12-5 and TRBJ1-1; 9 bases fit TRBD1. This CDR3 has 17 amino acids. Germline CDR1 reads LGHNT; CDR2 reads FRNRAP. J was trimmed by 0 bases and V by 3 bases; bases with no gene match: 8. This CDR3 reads CASGFYRGHWVNTEAFF. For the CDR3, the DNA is TGTGCTAGTGGTTTCTACAGGGGGCATTGGGTGAACACTGAAGCTTTCTTT. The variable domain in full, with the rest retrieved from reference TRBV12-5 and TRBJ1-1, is DARVTQTPRHKVTEMGQEVTMRCQPILGHNTVFWYRQTMMQGLELLAYFRNRAPLDDSGMPKDRFSAEMPDATLATLKIQPSEPRDSAVYFCASGFYRGHWVNTEAFFGQGTRLTVV.

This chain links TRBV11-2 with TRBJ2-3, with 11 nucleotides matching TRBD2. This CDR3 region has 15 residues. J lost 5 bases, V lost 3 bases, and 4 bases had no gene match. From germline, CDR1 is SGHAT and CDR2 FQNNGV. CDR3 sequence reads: CASSLTSGKRDTQYF. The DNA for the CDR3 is TGTGCCAGCAGCTTGACTAGCGGGAAAAGAGATACGCAGTATTTT.

CDR3 DNA: TGTGCCAGTAAGGGTGGGAGGAGGCGGGGACTAGCGGTTCAAGAGACCCAGTACTTC. Translation: CASKGGRRRGLAVQETQYF. The chain links TRBV2 to TRBJ2-5, with TRBD2 matching 11 bases. The CDR3 contains 19 residues. Germline CDR1 reads SNHLY; CDR2 reads FYNNEI. Germline trimming cut 9 bases from V and 2 bases from J; bases unmatched to any gene: 20.

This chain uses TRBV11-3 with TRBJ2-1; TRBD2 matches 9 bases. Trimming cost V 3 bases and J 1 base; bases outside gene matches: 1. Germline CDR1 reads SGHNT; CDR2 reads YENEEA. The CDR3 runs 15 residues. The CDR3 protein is CASSFSGGSYNEQFF. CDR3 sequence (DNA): TGTGCCAGCAGCTTTAGCGGGGGTTCCTACAATGAGCAGTTCTTC. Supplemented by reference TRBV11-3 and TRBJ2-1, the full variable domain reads EAGVVQSPRYKIIEKKQPVAFWCNPISGHNTLYWYLQNLGQGPELLIRYENEEAVDDSQLPKDRFSAERLKGVDSTLKIQPAELGDSAVYLCASSFSGGSYNEQFFGPGTRLTVL.

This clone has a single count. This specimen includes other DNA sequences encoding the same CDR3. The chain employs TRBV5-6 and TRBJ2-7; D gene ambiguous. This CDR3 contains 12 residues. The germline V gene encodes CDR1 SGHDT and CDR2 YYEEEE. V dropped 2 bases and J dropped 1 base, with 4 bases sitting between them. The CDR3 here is CASSLRSYEQYF. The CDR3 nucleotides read TGTGCCAGCAGCTTAAGGTCCTACGAGCAGTACTTC.

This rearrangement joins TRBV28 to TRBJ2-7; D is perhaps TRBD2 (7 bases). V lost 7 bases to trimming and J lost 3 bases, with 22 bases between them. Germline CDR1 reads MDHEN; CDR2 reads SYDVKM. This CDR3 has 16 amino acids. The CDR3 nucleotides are TGTGCCAGCAAGGGGGGGACTGCCTCGATAGACTACGAGCAGTACTTC. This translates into CASKGGTASIDYEQYF.

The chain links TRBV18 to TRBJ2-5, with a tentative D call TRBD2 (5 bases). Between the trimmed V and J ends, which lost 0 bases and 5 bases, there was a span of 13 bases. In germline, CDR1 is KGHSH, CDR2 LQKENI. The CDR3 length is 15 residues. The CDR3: CASSPPSTPGETQYF. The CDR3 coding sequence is TGTGCCAGCTCACCACCAAGCACTCCGGGGGAGACCCAGTACTTC.